A selection of T cell receptor beta chains follows, all from one sample in a study of cytomegalovirus exposure and HLA in healthy donors. Profiled with immunoSEQ multiplex PCR; TCRdb holds only in-frame clones, not every one. The repertoire includes about 190,000 clones, over 70% of them detected once, and 3.5% to 4% sits in the top ten. The sequencing input was PBMCs. The receptors shown here come from a man aged 50 or older in good health and CMV-seronegative. CDR3s include the opening cysteine and the closing phenylalanine or tryptophan. A D gene is named only where the DNA matches it firmly. Expanded clones are given a class, and other clones once, few, many or no size at all.

>.|.|TRBJ2-3|TRBV7-2
CASSLSSSTDTQYF
TGTGCCAGCAGCCTCTCGAGCTCCACAGATACGCAGTATTTT
>TRBD1|once|TRBJ1-1|TRBV5-1
CASSLQGMNTEAFF
TGCGCCAGCAGCTTACAGGGGATGAACACTGAAGCTTTCTTT
>.|.|TRBJ1-2|TRBV2
CASRADSNYGYTF
TGTGCCAGCAGAGCTGACAGTAACTATGGCTACACCTTC
>.|.|TRBJ2-2|TRBV4-1
CASSQGTRNTGELFF
TGCGCCAGCAGCCAAGGGACACGGAACACCGGGGAGCTGTTTTTT
>.|.|TRBJ2-7|TRBV15
CATSRDRARRDEQYF
TGTGCCACCAGCAGAGATCGCGCGAGGCGGGACGAGCAGTACTTC
>.|.|TRBJ1-1|TRBV7-9
CASSPKRVTEAFF
TGTGCCAGCAGCCCTAAGCGGGTGACTGAAGCTTTCTTT
>TRBD1|.|TRBJ1-2|TRBV6-1
CASSKTGDYGYTF
TGTGCCAGCAGTAAGACAGGGGACTATGGCTACACCTTC
>TRBD1|.|TRBJ2-7|TRBV4-3
CASSQDSATGGLEQYF
TGCGCCAGCAGCCAAGATAGCGCGACAGGGGGCCTCGAGCAGTACTTC
>.|.|TRBJ1-6|TRBV7-6
CASRAGSYNSPLHF
TGTGCCAGCAGGGCAGGGTCGTATAATTCACCCCTCCACTTT
>.|few|TRBJ2-2|TRBV7-2
CASSLQYTGELFF
TGTGCCAGCAGCTTACAGTACACCGGGGAGCTGTTTTTT
>.|.|TRBJ1-2|TRBV4-1
CASSQYRENYGYTF
TGCGCCAGCAGCCAATATAGGGAGAACTATGGCTACACCTTC
>TRBD1|few|TRBJ1-6|TRBV7-2
CASSLDWTGTSPLHF
TGTGCCAGCAGCTTAGACTGGACAGGTACTTCACCCCTCCACTTT
>.|.|TRBJ1-3|TRBV30
CAWSRDSWGNTIYF
TGTGCCTGGAGCCGGGACTCCTGGGGAAACACCATATATTTT
>.|.|TRBJ1-1|TRBV7-9
CASSLGLGGAFF
TGTGCCAGCAGCTTGGGTTTGGGGGGAGCTTTCTTT
>TRBD1|.|TRBJ1-1|TRBV2
CASSPDRVAFF
TGTGCCAGCAGTCCGGACAGGGTAGCTTTCTTT
>.|.|TRBJ2-1|TRBV7-9
CASSLLARGYNEQFF
TGTGCCAGCAGCCTACTAGCGAGGGGGTACAATGAGCAGTTCTTC
>TRBD1|.|TRBJ2-5|TRBV14
CASSQYRGLLETQYF
TGTGCCAGCAGCCAGTACAGGGGGCTTTTGGAGACCCAGTACTTC
>TRBD2|.|TRBJ2-1|TRBV27
CASTPKGGGAPLSSNEQFF
TGTGCCAGCACTCCTAAGGGCGGGGGGGCACCCCTCTCTTCCAATGAGCAGTTCTTC
>TRBD1|.|TRBJ1-1|TRBV27
CASSRQGLNTEAFF
TGTGCCAGCTCGCGACAGGGCCTGAACACTGAAGCTTTCTTT
>TRBD1|.|TRBJ2-2|TRBV11-2
CASSTRQGGTGELFF
TGTGCCAGCAGCACACGACAGGGGGGAACCGGGGAGCTGTTTTTT
>.|.|TRBJ1-5|TRBV5-1
CASSPTPYSNQPQHF
TGCGCCAGCAGCCCGACACCTTATAGCAATCAGCCCCAGCATTTT
>TRBD2|.|TRBJ2-2|TRBV13
CASSPGSRGGKELFF
TGTGCCAGCAGCCCTGGTTCGCGGGGGGGCAAGGAGCTGTTTTTT
>.|.|TRBJ1-1|TRBV5-4
CASSLSGREAFF
TGTGCCAGCAGCTTGAGTGGGCGTGAAGCTTTCTTT
>.|.|TRBJ1-1|TRBV7-3
CASSPSQNTEAFF
TGTGCCAGCAGCCCGAGCCAGAACACTGAAGCTTTCTTT
>.|few|TRBJ1-1|TRBV9
CASSAGNTEAFF
TGTGCCAGCAGCGCCGGGAACACTGAAGCTTTCTTT
>.|.|TRBJ2-3|TRBV14
CASSFSGSTDTQYF
TGTGCCAGCAGCTTTAGCGGAAGCACAGATACGCAGTATTTT